This T cell receptor beta chain stems from a study of CD8 T cells in Susac syndrome. Random hexamers primed reverse transcription of about 0.45 to 1 ug RNA. TCRdb re-called the immunoSEQ multiplex PCR reads with MiXCR, one entry per CDR3 protein. The sample lists about 80,000 distinct CDR3 sequences; 90% to 95% were seen once. CDR3 length equals 11 residues. Germline CDR1 is MNHEY and CDR2 is SVGEGT. The V end was cut by 9 bases, the J end by 1 base, with 6 bases between. The TCR originated in a human donor in good health. The sequenced sample was CD8+ T cells from PBMCs. V is TRBV6-2 or TRBV6-3 and J is TRBJ1-1; D remains unclear. DNA for the CDR3: TGTGCCAGTAGTAGGAACACTGAAGCTTTCTTT. As protein: CASSRNTEAFF.